This T cell receptor (beta chain) was found in a study of early T cells in non-severe SARS-CoV-2 infection. Looked up from germline, CDR1 is MNHEY and CDR2 is SVGAGI. V was trimmed by 2 bases and J by 1 base, leaving 8 bases between them. CDR3 size: 14 residues. TCRdb fed the 5' RACE reads into MiXCR, producing one record per CDR3 protein. The table shows fewer than 75,000 distinct CDR3 sequences, with roughly a sixth occurring only once. The chain joins TRBV6-5 to TRBJ1-1; D gene ambiguous. The sample in question was whole blood, obtained at baseline. The sequence came from an adult who was a healthcare worker with PCR-confirmed SARS-CoV-2 infection or an uninfected control (not recorded which). The CDR3: CASSYGETNTEAFF. The CDR3 DNA sequence: TGTGCCAGCAGTTACGGGGAGACGAACACTGAAGCTTTCTTT.